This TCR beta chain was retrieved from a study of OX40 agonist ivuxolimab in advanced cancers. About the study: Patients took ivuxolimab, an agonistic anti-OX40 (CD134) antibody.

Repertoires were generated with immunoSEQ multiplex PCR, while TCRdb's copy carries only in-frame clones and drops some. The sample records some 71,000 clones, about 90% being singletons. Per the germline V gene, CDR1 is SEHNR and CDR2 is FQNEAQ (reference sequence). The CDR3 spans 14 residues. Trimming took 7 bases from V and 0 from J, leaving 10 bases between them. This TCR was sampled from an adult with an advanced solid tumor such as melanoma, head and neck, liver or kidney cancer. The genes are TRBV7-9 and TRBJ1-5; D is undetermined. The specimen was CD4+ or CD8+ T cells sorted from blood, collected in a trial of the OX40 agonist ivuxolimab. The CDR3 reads CASTTGVSNQPQHF. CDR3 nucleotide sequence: TGTGCCAGCACCACCGGGGTTAGCAATCAGCCCCAGCATTTT.